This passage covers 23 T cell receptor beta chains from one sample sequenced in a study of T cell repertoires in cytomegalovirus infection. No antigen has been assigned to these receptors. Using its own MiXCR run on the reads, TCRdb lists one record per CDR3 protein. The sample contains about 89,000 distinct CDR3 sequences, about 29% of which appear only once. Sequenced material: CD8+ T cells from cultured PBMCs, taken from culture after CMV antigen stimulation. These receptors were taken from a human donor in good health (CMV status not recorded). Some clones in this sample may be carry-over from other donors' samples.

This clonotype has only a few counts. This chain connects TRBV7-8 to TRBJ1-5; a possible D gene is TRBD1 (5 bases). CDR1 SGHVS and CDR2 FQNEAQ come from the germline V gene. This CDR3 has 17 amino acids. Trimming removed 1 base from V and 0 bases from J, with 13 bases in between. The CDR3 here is CASSLGWGGYSNQPQHF. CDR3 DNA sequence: TGTGCCAGCAGCTTAGGGTGGGGCGGGTATAGCAATCAGCCCCAGCATTTT.

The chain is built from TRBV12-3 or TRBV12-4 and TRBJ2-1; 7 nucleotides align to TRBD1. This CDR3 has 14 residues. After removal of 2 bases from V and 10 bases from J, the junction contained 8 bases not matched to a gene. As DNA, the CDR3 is TGTGCCAGCAGTTTATTGATAAGGGGGCAGGAGCAGTTCTTC. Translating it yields CASSLLIRGQEQFF.

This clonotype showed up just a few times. CDR3 sequence (DNA): TGTGCCAGCAGCTTATTCGCGGGGGGGCAGTTCTTC. Its protein product is CASSLFAGGQFF. The chain couples TRBV7-6 to TRBJ2-1; 8 nucleotides match TRBD2. V trimming: 2 bases; J trimming: 12 bases; junction bases outside the gene matches: 3. Germline values: CDR1 SGHVS, CDR2 FNYEAQ. The CDR3 is made up of 12 amino acids.

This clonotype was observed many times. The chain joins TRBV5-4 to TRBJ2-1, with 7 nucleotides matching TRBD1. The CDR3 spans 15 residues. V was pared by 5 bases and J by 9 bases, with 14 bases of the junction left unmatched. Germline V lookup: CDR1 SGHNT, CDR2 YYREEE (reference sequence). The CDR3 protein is CASRLSGRGSGEQFF. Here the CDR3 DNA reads TGTGCCAGCAGGCTGTCGGGCAGGGGGTCAGGTGAGCAGTTCTTC.

CDR3 protein: CASSRRGRRGNQPQHF. For the CDR3, the DNA is TGCGCCAGCAGTCGGAGGGGGCGACGCGGCAATCAGCCCCAGCATTTT. The rearrangement joins TRBV23-1 to TRBJ1-5; TRBD1 matches at 7 bases. TRBV23-1 counts as an open reading frame of uncertain function. The V gene end was trimmed by 4 bases and the J gene end by 2 bases; junction bases not matched to a gene: 8. CDR3 length equals 16 residues.

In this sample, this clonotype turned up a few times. DNA for the CDR3: TGTGCCAGCAGCCCCGGACAGGGGGATATCCCCCGGGGGGCCAACGTCCTGACTTTC. Translating it yields CASSPGQGDIPRGANVLTF. The genes are TRBV5-8 and TRBJ2-6, with 10 bases lining up with TRBD1. J lost 4 bases, V lost 4 bases, and 14 bases had no gene match. This CDR3 comprises 19 residues. Germline loops: CDR1 SGHTS, CDR2 YDEGEE.

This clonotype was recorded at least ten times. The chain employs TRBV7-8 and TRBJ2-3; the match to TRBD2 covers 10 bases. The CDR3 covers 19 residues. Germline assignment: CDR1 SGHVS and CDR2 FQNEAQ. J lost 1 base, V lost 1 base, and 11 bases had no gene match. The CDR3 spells CASSLEASGGAMGTDTQYF. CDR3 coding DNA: TGTGCCAGCAGCTTAGAGGCTAGCGGGGGCGCGATGGGCACAGATACGCAGTATTTT.

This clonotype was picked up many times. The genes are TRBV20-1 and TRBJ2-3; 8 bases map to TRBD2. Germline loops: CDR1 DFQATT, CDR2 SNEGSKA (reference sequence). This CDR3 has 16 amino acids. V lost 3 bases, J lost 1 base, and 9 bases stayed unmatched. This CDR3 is CSASSGVNEGTDTQYF. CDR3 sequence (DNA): TGCAGTGCTAGTAGCGGGGTCAACGAGGGCACAGATACGCAGTATTTT.

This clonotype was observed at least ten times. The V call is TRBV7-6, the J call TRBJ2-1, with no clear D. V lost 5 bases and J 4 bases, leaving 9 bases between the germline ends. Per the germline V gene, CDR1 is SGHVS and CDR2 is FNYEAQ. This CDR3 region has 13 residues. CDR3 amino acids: CASSPTRYNEQFF. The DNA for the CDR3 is TGTGCCAGCAGCCCCACCCGGTACAATGAGCAGTTCTTC.

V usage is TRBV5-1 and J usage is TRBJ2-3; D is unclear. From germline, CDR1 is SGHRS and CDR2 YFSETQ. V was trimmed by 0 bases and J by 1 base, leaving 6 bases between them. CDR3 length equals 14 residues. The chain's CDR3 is CASSLVVGTDTQYF. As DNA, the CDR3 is TGCGCCAGCAGCTTGGTCGTAGGCACAGATACGCAGTATTTT.

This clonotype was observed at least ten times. CDR3 amino acids: CASSFLDYEQYF. CDR3 nucleotide sequence: TGTGCCAGCAGCTTCCTGGACTACGAGCAGTACTTC. V is TRBV7-9 and J is TRBJ2-7; no clear D gene. This CDR3 has 12 amino acids. The germline gives CDR1 SEHNR, CDR2 FQNEAQ (reference sequence). Trimming left V 3 bases short and J 3 bases short, with 6 bases between. The full variable domain, in which reference TRBV7-9 and TRBJ2-7 provide the parts outside the CDR3, is DTGVSQNPRHKITKRGQNVTFRCDPISEHNRLYWYRQTLGQGPEFLTYFQNEAQLEKSRLLSDRFSAERPKGSFSTLEIQRTEQGDSAMYLCASSFLDYEQYFGPGTRLTVT.

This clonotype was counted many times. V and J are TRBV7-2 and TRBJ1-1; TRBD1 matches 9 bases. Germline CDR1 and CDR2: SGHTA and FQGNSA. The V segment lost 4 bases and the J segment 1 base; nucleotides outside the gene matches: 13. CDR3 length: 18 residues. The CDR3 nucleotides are TGTGCCAGCAGCTCAGAGGACAGGGGCCTTGAGGCGAACACTGAAGCTTTCTTT. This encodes CASSSEDRGLEANTEAFF.

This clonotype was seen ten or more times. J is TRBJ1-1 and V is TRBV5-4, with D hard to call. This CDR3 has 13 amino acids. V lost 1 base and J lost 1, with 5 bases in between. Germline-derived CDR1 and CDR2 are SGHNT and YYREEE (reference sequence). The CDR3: CASSLPGNTEAFF. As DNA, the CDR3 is TGTGCCAGCAGCTTGCCAGGGAACACTGAAGCTTTCTTT.

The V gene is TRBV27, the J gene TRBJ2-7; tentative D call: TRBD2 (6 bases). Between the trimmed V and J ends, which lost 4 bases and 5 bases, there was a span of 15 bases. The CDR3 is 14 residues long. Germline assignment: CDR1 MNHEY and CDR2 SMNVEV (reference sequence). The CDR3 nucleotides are TGTGCCAGCAGTTCCCCGGGACTTAGCAACGAGCAGTACTTC. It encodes CASSSPGLSNEQYF.

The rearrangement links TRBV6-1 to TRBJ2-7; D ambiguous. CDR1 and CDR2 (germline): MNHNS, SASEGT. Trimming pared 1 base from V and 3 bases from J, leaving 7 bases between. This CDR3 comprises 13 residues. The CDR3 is CASSEGLNYEQYF. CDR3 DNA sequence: TGTGCCAGCAGTGAAGGTCTGAACTACGAGCAGTACTTC.

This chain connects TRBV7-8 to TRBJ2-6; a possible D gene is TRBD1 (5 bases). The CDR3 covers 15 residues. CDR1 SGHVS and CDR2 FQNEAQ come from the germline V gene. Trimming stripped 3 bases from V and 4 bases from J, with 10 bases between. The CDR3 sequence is CASSLTALGANVLTF. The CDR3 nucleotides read TGTGCCAGCAGCTTGACAGCTTTGGGGGCCAACGTCCTGACTTTC.

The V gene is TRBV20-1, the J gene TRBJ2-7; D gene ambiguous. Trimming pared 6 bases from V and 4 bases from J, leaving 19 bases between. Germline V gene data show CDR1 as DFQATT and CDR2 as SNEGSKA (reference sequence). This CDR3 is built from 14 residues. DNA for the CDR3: TGCAGTGCCCCCCCGGACCTAGGTGGGTACGAGCAGTACTTC. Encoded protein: CSAPPDLGGYEQYF.

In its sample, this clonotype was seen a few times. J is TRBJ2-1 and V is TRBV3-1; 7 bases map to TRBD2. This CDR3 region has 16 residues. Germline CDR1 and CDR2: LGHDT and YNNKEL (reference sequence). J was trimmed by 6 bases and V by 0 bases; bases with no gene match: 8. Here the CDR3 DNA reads TGTGCCAGCAGCCAAGATGAGAGACTAGCTCCCAATGAGCAGTTCTTC. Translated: CASSQDERLAPNEQFF.

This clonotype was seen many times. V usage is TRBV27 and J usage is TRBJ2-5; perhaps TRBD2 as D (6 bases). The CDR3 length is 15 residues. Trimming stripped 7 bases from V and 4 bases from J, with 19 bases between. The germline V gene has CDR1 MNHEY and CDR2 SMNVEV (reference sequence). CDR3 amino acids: CASTLSGAGTETQYF. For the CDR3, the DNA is TGTGCCAGCACCCTATCGGGAGCAGGGACAGAGACCCAGTACTTC.

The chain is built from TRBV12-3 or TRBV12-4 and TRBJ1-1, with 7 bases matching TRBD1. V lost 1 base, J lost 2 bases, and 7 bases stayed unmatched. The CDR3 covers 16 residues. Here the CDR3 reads CASSLGTGDLNTEAFF. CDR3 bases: TGTGCCAGCAGTTTAGGGACAGGCGATTTAAACACTGAAGCTTTCTTT.

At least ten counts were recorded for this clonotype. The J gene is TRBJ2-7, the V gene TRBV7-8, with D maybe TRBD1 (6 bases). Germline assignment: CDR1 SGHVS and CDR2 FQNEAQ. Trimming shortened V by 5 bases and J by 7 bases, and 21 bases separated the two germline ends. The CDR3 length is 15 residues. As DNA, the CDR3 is TGTGCCAGCAGCCCCCATGGGACAACAACGGGGGAGCAGTACTTC. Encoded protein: CASSPHGTTTGEQYF.

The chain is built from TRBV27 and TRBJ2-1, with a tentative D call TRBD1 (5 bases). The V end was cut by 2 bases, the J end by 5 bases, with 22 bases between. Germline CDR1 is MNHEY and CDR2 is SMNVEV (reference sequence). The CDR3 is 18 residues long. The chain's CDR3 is CASSLQGGRISYDNEQFF. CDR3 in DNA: TGTGCCAGCAGTTTACAGGGCGGACGGATCTCCTACGACAATGAGCAGTTCTTC.

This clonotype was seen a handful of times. CDR3 region: CASSSDRGVNTEAFF. CDR3 nucleotides: TGTGCCAGCAGCTCGGACAGGGGGGTGAACACTGAAGCTTTCTTT. The chain joins TRBV7-9 to TRBJ1-1; TRBD1 aligns across 10 bases. Germline V gene lookup returns CDR1 SEHNR and CDR2 FQNEAQ (reference sequence). This CDR3 contains 15 residues. Trimming removed 4 bases from V and 0 bases from J; junction bases left unmatched: 2.